Each of the 25 T cell receptor beta chains below was sequenced from the same sample in a study of cytomegalovirus exposure and HLA in healthy donors. This table comes from immunoSEQ multiplex PCR, and its TCRdb copy is limited to in-frame clones, with some not included. The table shows about 200,000 clones, with around 86% occurring only once. The sample consisted of PBMCs. These receptors were obtained from a woman aged 18 to 35 in good health and CMV-seropositive.

The chain carries TRBV5-1 and TRBJ2-5, with D possibly being TRBD2 (6 bases). Trimming left V 7 bases short and J 5 bases short, with 18 bases between. The CDR3 has 14 amino acids. CDR1 and CDR2 (germline): SGHRS, YFSETQ. For the CDR3, the DNA is TGCGCCAGCCATCCGGGGCGGAGGGTGGAGACCCAGTACTTC. Its protein is CASHPGRRVETQYF.

V and J are TRBV10-3 and TRBJ1-2; weak D call: TRBD1 (5 bases). The V gene lost 6 bases and the J gene lost 2 bases, with 19 bases spanning the gap. The CDR3 loop spans 16 amino acids. Germline values: CDR1 ENHRY, CDR2 SYGVKD. CDR3 residues: CAISQLKTQGNYGYTF. The CDR3 DNA follows: TGTGCCATCAGCCAACTTAAAACCCAGGGAAACTATGGCTACACCTTC.

V usage is TRBV18 and J usage is TRBJ1-3; D unclear. Germline values: CDR1 KGHSH, CDR2 LQKENI. The CDR3 consists of 15 residues. With 2 bases removed from V and 3 bases from J, the gap between germline ends came to 11 bases. The DNA of the CDR3 is TGTGCCAGCTCACCAGGGCAGGCAATTGGAAACACCATATATTTT. Protein: CASSPGQAIGNTIYF.

The chain links TRBV14 to TRBJ2-1, with TRBD2 matching 12 bases. The ends lost 3 bases at V and 4 bases at J; junction bases unmatched: 1. The CDR3 contains 15 residues. CDR1 and CDR2 from the germline V gene are SGHDN and FVKESK. This chain's CDR3 is CASSHGTSGYNEQFF. Written as DNA, the CDR3 is TGTGCCAGCAGCCACGGGACTAGCGGGTACAATGAGCAGTTCTTC. Combining the CDR3 with reference TRBV14 and TRBJ2-1 gives the whole variable domain EAGVTQFPSHSVIEKGQTVTLRCDPISGHDNLYWYRRVMGKEIKFLLHFVKESKQDESGMPNNRFLAERTGGTYSTLKVQPAELEDSGVYFCASSHGTSGYNEQFFGPGTRLTVL.

This rearrangement joins TRBV9 to TRBJ2-3; D remains ambiguous. CDR1 is SGDLS, CDR2 YYNGEE, per germline. This CDR3 region has 13 residues. Trimming pared 2 bases from V and 2 bases from J, leaving 6 bases between. The CDR3 reads CASSVISTDTQYF. CDR3 nucleotide sequence: TGTGCCAGCAGCGTTATTTCCACAGATACGCAGTATTTT.

This clone was counted a few times. This rearrangement joins TRBV2 to TRBJ1-5; D is uncertain. The CDR3 is 13 amino acids. The ends were cut back, 5 bases at V and 4 bases at J, with 9 bases in the middle. Germline V gene sequence: CDR1 SNHLY, CDR2 FYNNEI. The CDR3 spells CASSRQENQPQHF. The CDR3 DNA is TGTGCCAGCAGTCGTCAGGAAAATCAGCCCCAGCATTTT.

The J gene is TRBJ2-2, the V gene TRBV5-1, with TRBD1 identical over 7 bases. The CDR3 is 18 residues long. Germline V gene lookup returns CDR1 SGHRS and CDR2 YFSETQ. The ends lost 0 bases at V and 0 bases at J; junction bases unmatched: 8. In nucleotides, the CDR3 is TGCGCCAGCAGCTTGGCCAAGGGGGCCAGGGCGAACACCGGGGAGCTGTTTTTT. This gives the protein CASSLAKGARANTGELFF.

This clone turned up a few times. This same CDR3 is encoded by further DNA sequences in the sample. The gene calls are TRBV9 and TRBJ2-3, with 7 bases fitting TRBD2. The germline gives CDR1 SGDLS, CDR2 YYNGEE. The V segment lost 0 bases and the J segment 0 bases; nucleotides outside the gene matches: 4. This CDR3 has 16 residues. The chain's CDR3 is CASSVGASGSTDTQYF. In DNA form, the CDR3 reads TGTGCCAGCAGCGTAGGGGCTAGCGGCAGCACAGATACGCAGTATTTT.

The V gene is TRBV28, the J gene TRBJ2-2; 10 bases fit TRBD1. From germline, CDR1 is MDHEN and CDR2 SYDVKM. V dropped 5 bases and J dropped 3; count of bases not matched to a gene: 6. The CDR3 runs 16 residues. CDR3: CASSVTGGKDTGELFF. CDR3 DNA: TGTGCCAGCAGTGTGACAGGGGGCAAGGACACCGGGGAGCTGTTTTTT.

The chain is built from TRBV7-7 and TRBJ2-7; D is perhaps TRBD2 (5 bases). Germline V gives CDR1 SSHAT, CDR2 FNYEAQ (reference sequence). The CDR3 is 15 residues long. V gave up 1 base and J gave up 0 bases, with 10 bases separating them. CDR3 loop: CASSLGAGLSYEQYF. The CDR3 coding sequence is TGTGCCAGCAGCTTAGGGGCGGGCCTCTCCTACGAGCAGTACTTC.

The chain joins TRBV5-4 to TRBJ2-5, with D perhaps TRBD1 (5 bases). The CDR3 has 13 amino acids. The V end lost 0 bases, the J end lost 5 bases, and 8 bases lay between the germline ends. The germline CDR1 and CDR2 sequences are SGHNT and YYREEE (reference sequence). In nucleotides, the CDR3 is TGTGCCAGCAGCTTGGTTGGGGCCGAGACCCAGTACTTC. It is translated as CASSLVGAETQYF.

The gene calls are TRBV28 and TRBJ2-1, with a weak D call TRBD2 (7 bases). Trimming left V 9 bases short and J 1 base short, with 13 bases between. Germline CDR1 is MDHEN and CDR2 is SYDVKM. The CDR3 has 14 residues. CDR3 sequence reads: CASQEGGSYNEQFF. CDR3 nucleotides: TGTGCCAGTCAAGAGGGGGGGTCCTACAATGAGCAGTTCTTC.

This clone appeared a few times. J is TRBJ1-1 and V is TRBV5-6; the D gene is possibly TRBD1 (5 bases). The CDR3 spans 13 residues. Germline CDR1 SGHDT, CDR2 YYEEEE. V was clipped by 0 bases and J by 6 bases, with 9 bases between them. The DNA of the CDR3 is TGTGCCAGCAGCTTGGGGAGGGGAGCTGAAGCTTTCTTT. Translating it yields CASSLGRGAEAFF. The variable domain in full, with the rest retrieved from reference TRBV5-6 and TRBJ1-1, is DAGVTQSPTHLIKTRGQQVTLRCSPKSGHDTVSWYQQALGQGPQFIFQYYEEEERQRGNFPDRFSGHQFPNYSSELNVNALLLGDSALYLCASSLGRGAEAFFGQGTRLTVV.

The chain has TRBV5-1 and TRBJ2-2, with 8 bases fitting TRBD2. CDR3 size: 17 residues. In germline, CDR1 is SGHRS, CDR2 YFSETQ. J gave up 4 bases and V 2 bases, and 10 bases lay outside the gene matches. The CDR3 reads CASSFAVREGRTGELFF. DNA of the CDR3: TGCGCCAGCAGCTTTGCGGTCCGGGAGGGTCGCACCGGGGAGCTGTTTTTT.

This chain's CDR3 is CASSLDGGRGDTQYF. CDR3 in DNA: TGTGCCAGCAGCTTAGACGGCGGGAGGGGAGATACGCAGTATTTT. This chain links TRBV11-2 with TRBJ2-3, with 9 bases matching TRBD2. There are 15 residues in the CDR3. Germline-derived CDR1 and CDR2 are SGHAT and FQNNGV. Losses at the gene ends were 0 bases for V and 5 bases for J; bases not matched to a gene: 3.

This clone was found a few times. The rearrangement joins TRBV7-2 to TRBJ1-5, with 9 bases that match TRBD1. CDR1 and CDR2 (germline): SGHTA, FQGNSA. J lost 9 bases, V lost 2 bases, and 8 bases had no gene match. This CDR3 region has 15 residues. Here the CDR3 reads CASSLYPGTGLPQHF. Here the CDR3 DNA reads TGTGCCAGCAGCTTATACCCCGGGACAGGGCTGCCCCAGCATTTT.

The V gene is TRBV11-2, the J gene TRBJ2-3; D is possibly TRBD2 (5 bases). V shed 5 bases and J shed 10 bases, with 19 bases lying between them. This CDR3 is built from 14 residues. Germline CDR1 is SGHAT and CDR2 is FQNNGV. CDR3 in amino acids: CASSPRGRVSAQYF. As DNA, the CDR3 is TGTGCCAGCAGCCCTCGGGGTCGTGTGAGTGCGCAGTATTTT.

The rearrangement links TRBV5-1 to TRBJ2-3, with D perhaps TRBD1 (6 bases). V was cut by 1 base and J by 2 bases, with 11 bases left in between. CDR1 is SGHRS and CDR2 is YFSETQ in the germline V gene. The CDR3 covers 15 residues. CDR3: CASSLTGPSTDTQYF. CDR3 nucleotides: TGCGCCAGCAGCTTGACAGGGCCCTCCACAGATACGCAGTATTTT. Variable domain in full (rest from reference TRBV5-1 and TRBJ2-3): KAGVTQTPRYLIKTRGQQVTLSCSPISGHRSVSWYQQTPGQGLQFLFEYFSETQRNKGNFPGRFSGRQFSNSRSEMNVSTLELGDSALYLCASSLTGPSTDTQYFGPGTRLTVL.

V and J are TRBV27 and TRBJ2-7, with 12 bases lining up with TRBD2. V was clipped by 5 bases and J by 1 base; unmatched bases: 6. The CDR3 spans 16 residues. Germline lookup yields CDR1 MNHEY and CDR2 SMNVEV (reference sequence). The CDR3 is CASSPRLAGVSYEQYF. CDR3 DNA sequence: TGTGCCAGCAGTCCCCGACTAGCGGGAGTTTCCTACGAGCAGTACTTC.

This clone has only a few counts. The chain couples TRBV2 to TRBJ1-2, with 7 bases fitting TRBD1. Germline V gene data show CDR1 as SNHLY and CDR2 as FYNNEI. The CDR3 covers 11 residues. Trimming at V came to 7 bases and at J to 6 bases, leaving 2 bases not matched to a gene. CDR3 loop: CASNRGHGYTF. CDR3 nucleotide sequence: TGTGCCAGCAACAGGGGCCATGGCTACACCTTC.

This chain connects TRBV10-3 to TRBJ1-4; 7 bases line up with TRBD1. The germline V gene encodes CDR1 ENHRY and CDR2 SYGVKD. Trimming at V came to 0 bases and at J to 10 bases, leaving 5 bases not matched to a gene. This CDR3 region has 14 residues. The DNA for the CDR3 is TGTGCCATCAGTGAGTCAACAGGGGACGGAAAACTGTTTTTT. It codes for CAISESTGDGKLFF.

This clone was observed a single time. The chain couples TRBV2 to TRBJ1-5; TRBD1 is a possible D gene (5 bases). V dropped 4 bases and J dropped 3 bases, with 13 bases sitting between them. The CDR3 sequence is 15 residues long. Germline V lookup: CDR1 SNHLY, CDR2 FYNNEI. CDR3 amino acids: CASSVWGGVNQPQHF. CDR3 coding DNA: TGTGCCAGCAGTGTCTGGGGCGGGGTCAATCAGCCCCAGCATTTT.

The gene calls are TRBV28 and TRBJ1-5; perhaps TRBD1 as D (5 bases). From germline, CDR1 is MDHEN and CDR2 SYDVKM. Trimming pared 3 bases from V and 6 bases from J, leaving 12 bases between. The CDR3 extends over 14 amino acids. CDR3 sequence (DNA): TGTGCCAGCAGTTTGGGGGGTAATGGTCAGCCCCAGCATTTT. Its translation: CASSLGGNGQPQHF.

The chain joins TRBV19 to TRBJ1-2, with TRBD1 matching over 9 bases. The germline V gene has CDR1 LNHDA and CDR2 SQIVND (reference sequence). The CDR3 extends over 14 amino acids. The V gene end was trimmed by 3 bases and the J gene end by 6 bases; junction bases not matched to a gene: 5. CDR3 DNA sequence: TGTGCCAGTAGTATCTTACAGGGGGCAGATGGCTACACCTTC. Translation: CASSILQGADGYTF. The variable domain in full, with the rest retrieved from reference TRBV19 and TRBJ1-2, is DGGITQSPKYLFRKEGQNVTLSCEQNLNHDAMYWYRQDPGQGLRLIYYSQIVNDFQKGDIAEGYSVSREKKESFPLTVTSAQKNPTAFYLCASSILQGADGYTFGSGTRLTVV.

The chain links TRBV30 to TRBJ2-7; possible D gene TRBD2, 5 bases. V was shortened by 0 bases and J by 1 base, with 13 bases between the two germline ends. This CDR3 is built from 15 residues. From germline, CDR1 is GTSNPN and CDR2 SVGIG (reference sequence). In DNA, the CDR3 is TGTGCCTGGAGTGTACGGGGTGTGAGGTCCTACGAGCAGTACTTC. Its protein is CAWSVRGVRSYEQYF.